This TCR beta chain was documented in a study of shared clonotypes between healthy human individuals. V shed 7 bases and J shed 6 bases, with 18 bases lying between them. From germline, CDR1 is SQVTM and CDR2 ANQGSEA. The CDR3 extends over 13 amino acids. Using immunoSEQ multiplex PCR, the repertoire was profiled, and TCRdb retains in-frame clones only, with some absent. The sample records a few million clones, 80% to 95% being singletons. The naive CD8 subset, CD45RO-negative cells positively selected for CCR7, excluded terminally differentiated effector memory CD45RA+ cells. The rearrangement uses TRBV29-1 and TRBJ1-2, with a possible D match to TRBD1 (6 bases). This sequence originates from a man between 18 and 29 years old in good health. Some clones in this sample may be carry-over from other donors' samples. Sequencing was carried out using naive CD8+ T cells from PBMCs. The CDR3 sequence is CSAPSRQGNGYTF. The CDR3 coding sequence is TGCAGCGCCCCCTCGCGTCAGGGGAATGGCTACACCTTC. The variable domain in full, completed from reference TRBV29-1 and TRBJ1-2, reads SAVISQKPSRDICQRGTSLTIQCQVDSQVTMMFWYRQQPGQSLTLIATANQGSEATYESGFVIDKFPISRPNLTFSTLTVSNMSPEDSSIYLCSAPSRQGNGYTFGSGTRLTVV.